This T cell receptor (beta chain) originates from a study of CD4 and CD8 cells across lung adenocarcinoma regions. Germline V CDR1 and CDR2: MNHNS, SASEGT. The CDR3 spans 14 residues. TCRdb re-called the PCR reads with MiXCR, one entry per CDR3 protein. The sample yields about 20,000 distinct CDR3 sequences, roughly 56% seen once. Regarding this clonotype: At one boundary the junction diverges from the germline segment, which might be a read error.

Samples came from patients with localized non-small cell lung adenocarcinoma. The sequencing input was CD8+ T cells from the center of a lung tumor. The J gene is TRBJ2-5, the V gene TRBV6-1; tentatively, D is TRBD1 or TRBD2 (7 bases each). This sequence originates from a female donor with lung adenocarcinoma. The CD4 and CD8 labels of this study may be unreliable. CDR3 nucleotides: TGTGCGGGCAGGGGGGGGGCGGACCAAGAGACGCAGTATTTC. Amino acids: CAGRGGADQETQYF.